The text below deals with one T cell receptor beta chain. The record originates from a study of blood T cell repertoires in COVID-19. Across the study: Whether acute or convalescent, the COVID-19 samples came from the United States, Italy and Spain. T cells, B-cell-depleted T cells, or PBMCs provided the cDNA or gDNA that served as material.

The CDR3 extends over 14 amino acids. Trimming pared 4 bases from V and 0 bases from J, leaving 7 bases between. Germline V gene lookup returns CDR1 LGHNA and CDR2 YSLEER. Produced via immunoSEQ multiplex PCR; TCRdb's table is partial and in-frame only. The profile shows some 400,000 clones, roughly 86% of them singletons. This receptor was identified in a woman aged 30 to 39 with COVID-19, enrolled during active disease. The sequenced sample consisted of peripheral blood. The V and J genes are TRBV4-3 and TRBJ1-5; D is undetermined. The CDR3 spells CASSLRVSNQPQHF. CDR3 sequence (DNA): TGCGCCAGCAGCCTGAGGGTTAGCAATCAGCCCCAGCATTTT.